The clone carrying this T cell receptor (beta chain) was detected only a few times. This entry comes from a study of regulatory T cells in long-lasting Graves disease. Time point indicated: newly diagnosed GD, antithyroid drugs for less than 3 months. PBMC RNA was the source of the TCR library. Peripheral blood, 7.5 to 9.5 milliliters per patient, was collected in EDTA tubes. V dropped 4 bases and J dropped 4 bases, with 23 bases sitting between them. In germline, CDR1 is MNHGY, CDR2 SVAAGI. This CDR3 has 18 amino acids. Arm-PCR of CDR3 regions with iRepertoire HTBI primers generated TCR beta libraries. TCRdb independently ran MiXCR on the multiplex PCR reads; one entry per CDR3 protein. The sample contains 500,000 to 700,000 distinct CDR3 sequences, 15% to 20% of which appear only once. These data were also filed under a second study, of T cells in Graves' hyperthyroidism and ophthalmopathy. As that report states: Each patient was aged 18 to 65 and had newly diagnosed hyperthyroidism of under 2 months' duration. Lactation, pregnancy, other autoimmune disease or uncontrolled infection excluded patients. The TCR CDR3 first-round RT-PCR relied on the HTBI primer set.

The J gene is TRBJ1-3, the V gene TRBV6-9, with D possibly TRBD1 on 5 matching bases. The sample was peripheral blood mononuclear cells (PBMCs), taken at new diagnosis, from a patient treated with antithyroid drugs. This clonotype was sampled from a woman between 25 and 40 years old with Graves disease. The CDR3 DNA follows: TGTGCCAGCAGTTCCCGGGGCGGGGAGAAAGCTCGGGGAAACACCATATATTTT. Protein: CASSSRGGEKARGNTIYF.